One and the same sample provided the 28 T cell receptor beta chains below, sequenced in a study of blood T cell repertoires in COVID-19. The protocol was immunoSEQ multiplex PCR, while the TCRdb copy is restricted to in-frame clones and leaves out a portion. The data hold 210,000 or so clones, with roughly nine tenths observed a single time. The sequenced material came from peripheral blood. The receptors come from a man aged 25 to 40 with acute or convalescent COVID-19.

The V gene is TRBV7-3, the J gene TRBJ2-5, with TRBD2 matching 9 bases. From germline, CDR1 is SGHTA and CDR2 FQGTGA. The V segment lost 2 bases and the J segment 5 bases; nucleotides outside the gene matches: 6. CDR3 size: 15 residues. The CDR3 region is CASSLQVSGGETQYF. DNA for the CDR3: TGTGCCAGCAGCTTACAAGTTAGCGGGGGTGAGACCCAGTACTTC.

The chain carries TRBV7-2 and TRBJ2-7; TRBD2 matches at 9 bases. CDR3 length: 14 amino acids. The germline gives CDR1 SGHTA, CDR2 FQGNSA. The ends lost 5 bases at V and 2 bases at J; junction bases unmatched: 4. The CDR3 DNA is TGTGCCAGCAGCCACACTAGCGGGCCCTACGAGCAGTACTTC. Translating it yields CASSHTSGPYEQYF.

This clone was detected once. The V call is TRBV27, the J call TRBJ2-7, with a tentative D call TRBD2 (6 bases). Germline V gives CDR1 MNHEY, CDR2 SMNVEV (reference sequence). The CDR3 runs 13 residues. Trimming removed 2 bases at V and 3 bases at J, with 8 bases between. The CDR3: CASSLGGNYEQYF. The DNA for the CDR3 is TGTGCCAGCAGTTTAGGGGGGAACTACGAGCAGTACTTC.

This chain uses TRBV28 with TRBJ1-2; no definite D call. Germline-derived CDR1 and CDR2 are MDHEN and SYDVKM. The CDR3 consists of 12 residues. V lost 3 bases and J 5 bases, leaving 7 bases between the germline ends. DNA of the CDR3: TGTGCCAGCAGTTTGGAGGCTTATGGCTACACCTTC. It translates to CASSLEAYGYTF.

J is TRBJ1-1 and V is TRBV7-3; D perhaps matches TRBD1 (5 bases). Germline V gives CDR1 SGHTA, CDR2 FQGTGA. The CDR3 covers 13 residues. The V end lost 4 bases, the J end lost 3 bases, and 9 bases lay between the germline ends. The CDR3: CASSSTVYTEAFF. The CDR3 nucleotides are TGTGCCAGCAGCTCGACAGTTTACACTGAAGCTTTCTTT.

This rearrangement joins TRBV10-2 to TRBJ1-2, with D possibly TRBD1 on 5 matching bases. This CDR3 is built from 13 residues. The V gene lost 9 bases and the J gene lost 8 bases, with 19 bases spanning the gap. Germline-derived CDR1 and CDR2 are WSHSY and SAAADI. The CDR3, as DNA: TGCGCCAGTAAAACCTTGGGGGGGAACGGCTACACCTTC. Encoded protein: CASKTLGGNGYTF.

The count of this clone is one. The CDR3 DNA sequence: TGTGCCAGCACCTTCGACAGCAGGAATTCACCCCTCCACTTT. It codes for CASTFDSRNSPLHF. The rearrangement joins TRBV6-5 to TRBJ1-6; TRBD1 is a possible D gene (5 bases). V lost 7 bases and J lost 7, with 14 bases in between. Germline CDR1 reads MNHEY; CDR2 reads SVGAGI. CDR3 length: 14 amino acids.

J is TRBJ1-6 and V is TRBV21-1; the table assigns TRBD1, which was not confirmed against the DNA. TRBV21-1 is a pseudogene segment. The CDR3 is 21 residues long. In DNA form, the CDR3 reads TGTGCCAGCAGCCCCCCAGGGCGGATTTCTGCATACAGGGGACCTCAGGGGGCCCTCCACTTT. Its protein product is CASSPPGRISAYRGPQGALHF.

CDR3 region: CASSLRTGRAGELFF. The CDR3 DNA reads TGCGCCAGCAGCTTACGGACAGGGAGGGCCGGGGAGCTGTTTTTT. This chain uses TRBV5-1 with TRBJ2-2, with D perhaps matching TRBD1 (8 bases). The V gene's germline CDR1 is SGHRS and CDR2 YFSETQ. This CDR3 is 15 amino acids long. V was cut by 2 bases and J by 6 bases, with 14 bases left in between.

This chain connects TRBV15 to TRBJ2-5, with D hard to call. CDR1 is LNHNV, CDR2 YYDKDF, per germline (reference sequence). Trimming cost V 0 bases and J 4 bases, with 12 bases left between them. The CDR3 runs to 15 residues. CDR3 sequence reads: CATSRDRGRPETQYF. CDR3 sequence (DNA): TGTGCCACCAGCAGAGATCGAGGTCGCCCAGAGACCCAGTACTTC. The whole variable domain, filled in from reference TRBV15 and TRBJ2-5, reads DAMVIQNPRYQVTQFGKPVTLSCSQTLNHNVMYWYQQKSSQAPKLLFHYYDKDFNNEADTPDNFQSRRPNTSFCFLDIRSPGLGDTAMYLCATSRDRGRPETQYFGPGTRLLVL.

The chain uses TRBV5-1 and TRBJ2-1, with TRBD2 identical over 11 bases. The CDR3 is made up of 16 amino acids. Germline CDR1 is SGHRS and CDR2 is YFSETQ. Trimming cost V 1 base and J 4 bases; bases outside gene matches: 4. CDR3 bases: TGCGCCAGCAGCTTGACTAGCGGGAGTAGTTACAATGAGCAGTTCTTC. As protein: CASSLTSGSSYNEQFF.

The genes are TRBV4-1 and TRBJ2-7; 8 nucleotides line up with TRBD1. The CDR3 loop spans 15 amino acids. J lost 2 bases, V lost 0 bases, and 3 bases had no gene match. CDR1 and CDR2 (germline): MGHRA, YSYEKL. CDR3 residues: CASSQEGRGPYEQYF. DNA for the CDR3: TGCGCCAGCAGCCAAGAGGGCAGGGGGCCCTACGAGCAGTACTTC.

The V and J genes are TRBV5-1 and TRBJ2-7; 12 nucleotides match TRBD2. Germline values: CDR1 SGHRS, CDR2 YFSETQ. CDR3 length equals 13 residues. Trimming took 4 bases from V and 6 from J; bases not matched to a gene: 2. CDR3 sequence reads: CASSAGLAGEQYF. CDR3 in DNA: TGCGCCAGCAGCGCGGGACTAGCGGGCGAGCAGTACTTC.

CDR3 protein: CASKRLAGGSTDTQYF. CDR3 sequence (DNA): TGTGCCAGCAAAAGACTAGCGGGGGGCAGCACAGATACGCAGTATTTT. V gene TRBV19 combines with J gene TRBJ2-3, with 13 nucleotides matching TRBD2. J was trimmed by 0 bases and V by 9 bases; bases with no gene match: 6. This CDR3 contains 16 residues. Germline V gives CDR1 LNHDA, CDR2 SQIVND (reference sequence).

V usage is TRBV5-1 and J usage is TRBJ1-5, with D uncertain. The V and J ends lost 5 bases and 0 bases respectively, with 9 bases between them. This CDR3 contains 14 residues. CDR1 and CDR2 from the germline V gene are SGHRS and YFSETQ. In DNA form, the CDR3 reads TGCGCCAGCAGACCCAGCGGTAGCAATCAGCCCCAGCATTTT. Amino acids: CASRPSGSNQPQHF.

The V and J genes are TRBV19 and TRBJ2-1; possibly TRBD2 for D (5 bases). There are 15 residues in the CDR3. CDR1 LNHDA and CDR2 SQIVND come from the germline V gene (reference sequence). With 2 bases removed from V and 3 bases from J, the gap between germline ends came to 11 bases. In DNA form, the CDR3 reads TGTGCCAGTAGTATAACACTAGTCGGCTACAATGAGCAGTTCTTC. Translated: CASSITLVGYNEQFF.

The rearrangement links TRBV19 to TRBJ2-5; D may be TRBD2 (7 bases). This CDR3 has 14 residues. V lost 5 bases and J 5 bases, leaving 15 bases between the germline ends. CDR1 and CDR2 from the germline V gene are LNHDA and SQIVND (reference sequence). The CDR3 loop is CASSSQGGGETQYF. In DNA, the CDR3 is TGTGCCAGTAGTTCCCAGGGCGGGGGCGAGACCCAGTACTTC.

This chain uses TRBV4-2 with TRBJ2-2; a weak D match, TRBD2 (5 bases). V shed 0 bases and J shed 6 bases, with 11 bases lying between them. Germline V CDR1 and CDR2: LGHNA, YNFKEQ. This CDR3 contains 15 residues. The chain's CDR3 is CASSQEKRAAGELFF. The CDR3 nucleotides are TGTGCCAGCAGCCAAGAAAAGCGAGCGGCCGGGGAGCTGTTTTTT.

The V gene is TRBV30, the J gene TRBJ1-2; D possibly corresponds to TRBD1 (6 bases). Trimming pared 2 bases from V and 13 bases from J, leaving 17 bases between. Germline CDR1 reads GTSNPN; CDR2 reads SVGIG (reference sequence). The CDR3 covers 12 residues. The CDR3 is CAWSRTEGVGTF. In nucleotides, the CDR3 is TGTGCCTGGAGTCGAACCGAGGGGGTAGGCACCTTC.

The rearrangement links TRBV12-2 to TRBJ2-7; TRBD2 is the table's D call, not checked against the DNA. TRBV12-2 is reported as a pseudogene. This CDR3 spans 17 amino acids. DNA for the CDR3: TGTGCAAGTCGCTCCCGGTCCCGCCTCGGACGACGGGGCGAGCAGTACTTC. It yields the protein CASRSRSRLGRRGEQYF.

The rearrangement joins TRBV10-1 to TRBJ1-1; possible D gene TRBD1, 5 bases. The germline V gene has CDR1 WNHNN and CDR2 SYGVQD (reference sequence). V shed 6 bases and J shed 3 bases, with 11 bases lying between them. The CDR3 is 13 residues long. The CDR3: CASSLQGDTEAFF. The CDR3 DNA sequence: TGCGCCAGCAGCCTACAAGGGGACACTGAAGCTTTCTTT.

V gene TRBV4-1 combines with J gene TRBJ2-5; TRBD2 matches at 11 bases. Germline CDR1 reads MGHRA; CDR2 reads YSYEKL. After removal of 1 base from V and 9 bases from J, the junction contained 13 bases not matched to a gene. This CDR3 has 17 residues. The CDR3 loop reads CASSQGPSGGPQGAQYF. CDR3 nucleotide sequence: TGCGCCAGCAGCCAAGGTCCTAGCGGGGGGCCTCAGGGGGCCCAGTACTTC.

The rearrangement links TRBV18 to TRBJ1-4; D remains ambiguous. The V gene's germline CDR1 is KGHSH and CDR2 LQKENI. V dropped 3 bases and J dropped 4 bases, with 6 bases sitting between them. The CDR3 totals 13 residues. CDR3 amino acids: CASSPRVNEKLFF. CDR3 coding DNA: TGTGCCAGCTCACCGCGGGTTAATGAAAAACTGTTTTTT. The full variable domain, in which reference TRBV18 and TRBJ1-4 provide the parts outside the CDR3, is NAGVMQNPRHLVRRRGQEARLRCSPMKGHSHVYWYRQLPEEGLKFMVYLQKENIIDESGMPKERFSAEFPKEGPSILRIQQVVRGDSAAYFCASSPRVNEKLFFGSGTQLSVL.

The CDR3 region has the DNA TGTGCCAGCAGCTCCAGGGACAGGGGAAATTCACCCCTCCACTTT. The encoded protein is CASSSRDRGNSPLHF. The chain is built from TRBV7-9 and TRBJ1-6, with TRBD1 matching 10 bases. Germline V gene data show CDR1 as SEHNR and CDR2 as FQNEAQ (reference sequence). V trimming: 4 bases; J trimming: 7 bases; junction bases outside the gene matches: 4. The CDR3 is 15 amino acids. The full variable domain, with the rest looked up from reference TRBV7-9 and TRBJ1-6, is DTGVSQNPRHKITKRGQNVTFRCDPISEHNRLYWYRQTLGQGPEFLTYFQNEAQLEKSRLLSDRFSAERPKGSFSTLEIQRTEQGDSAMYLCASSSRDRGNSPLHFGNGTRLTVT.

CDR3 loop: CARGGPTPNTEAFF. The CDR3 DNA reads as TGTGCCAGAGGGGGACCGACTCCGAACACTGAAGCTTTCTTT. The chain has TRBV2 and TRBJ1-1; TRBD1 is a possible D gene (6 bases). The CDR3 length is 14 residues. V lost 9 bases, J lost 1 base, and 15 bases lay in between. Germline CDR1 reads SNHLY; CDR2 reads FYNNEI.

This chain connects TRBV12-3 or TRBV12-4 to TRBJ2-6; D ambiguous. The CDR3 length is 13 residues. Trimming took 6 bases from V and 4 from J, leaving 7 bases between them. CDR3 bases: TGTGCCAGCAGGGCGACAGGGGCCAACGTCCTGACTTTC. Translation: CASRATGANVLTF.

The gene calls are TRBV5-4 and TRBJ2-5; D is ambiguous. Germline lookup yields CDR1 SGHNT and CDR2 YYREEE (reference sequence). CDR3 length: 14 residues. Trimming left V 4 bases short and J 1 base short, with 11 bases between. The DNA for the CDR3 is TGTGCCAGCAGCCCCGCAATGGCCCAAGAGACCCAGTACTTC. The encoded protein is CASSPAMAQETQYF.

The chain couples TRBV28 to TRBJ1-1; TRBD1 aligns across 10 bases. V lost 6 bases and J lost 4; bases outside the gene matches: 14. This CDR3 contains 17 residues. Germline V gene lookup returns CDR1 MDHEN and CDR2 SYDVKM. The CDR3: CASRTTGGAGEGTEAFF. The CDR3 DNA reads TGTGCCAGCAGGACGACAGGGGGCGCGGGTGAAGGCACTGAAGCTTTCTTT. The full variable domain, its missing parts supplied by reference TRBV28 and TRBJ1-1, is DVKVTQSSRYLVKRTGEKVFLECVQDMDHENMFWYRQDPGLGLRLIYFSYDVKMKEKGDIPEGYSVSREKKERFSLILESASTNQTSMYLCASRTTGGAGEGTEAFFGQGTRLTVV.